This passage covers 32 T cell receptor beta chains from one sample sequenced in a study of T cell responses to AZD1222 COVID-19 vaccine. Only in-frame clones appear in the TCRdb table, and some are missing; sequencing was by immunoSEQ multiplex PCR. The sample consists of about 83,000 clones, roughly 88% of them appearing once. The source material was peripheral blood, sampled on day 0 of MenACWY control vaccination. The origin of the receptors is an adult in good health.

This clone has only one observation. The J gene is TRBJ1-1, the V gene TRBV6-2 or TRBV6-3, with D perhaps TRBD1 (6 bases). This CDR3 has 16 residues. Per the germline V gene, CDR1 is MNHEY and CDR2 is SVGEGT. Trimming took off 5 bases at V and 2 bases at J, with 18 bases between the two ends. The CDR3 nucleotides are TGTGCCAGCAGTAAAGAAAGAATACAGGGTAACACTGAAGCTTTCTTT. This gives the protein CASSKERIQGNTEAFF.

The chain recombines TRBV27 with TRBJ1-5; no reliable D call. This CDR3 region has 13 residues. Trimming left V 2 bases short and J 5 bases short, with 7 bases between. Germline V gene sequence: CDR1 MNHEY, CDR2 SMNVEV (reference sequence). CDR3 region: CASSLVRDQPQHF. As DNA, the CDR3 is TGTGCCAGCAGTTTAGTTAGGGATCAGCCCCAGCATTTT.

V gene TRBV10-3 combines with J gene TRBJ2-7; D is tentatively TRBD1 or TRBD2 (5 bases each). In germline, CDR1 is ENHRY, CDR2 SYGVKD. Trimming stripped 2 bases from V and 5 bases from J, with 13 bases between. The CDR3 is 14 residues long. CDR3 nucleotide sequence: TGTGCCATCAGTGAGGAGGGTAACAGGCACGAGCAGTACTTC. The encoded protein is CAISEEGNRHEQYF.

The rearrangement uses TRBV7-9 and TRBJ2-3, with a possible D match to TRBD1 (6 bases). The CDR3 is 15 residues long. V was shortened by 0 bases and J by 5 bases, with 12 bases between the two germline ends. CDR1 and CDR2 from the germline V gene are SEHNR and FQNEAQ (reference sequence). DNA for the CDR3: TGTGCCAGCAGCTTAGCTACAGGGTCAGGAGATACGCAGTATTTT. As protein: CASSLATGSGDTQYF.

The rearrangement uses TRBV7-9 and TRBJ1-6; the match to TRBD1 covers 9 bases. Unmatched junction bases numbered 15, after V lost 6 bases and J lost 6 bases. From germline, CDR1 is SEHNR and CDR2 FQNEAQ (reference sequence). The CDR3 is made up of 18 amino acids. The CDR3 DNA reads as TGTGCCAGCAGTTGGGGCCCCATGGACAGGGGAAGTAATTCACCCCTCCACTTT. It is translated as CASSWGPMDRGSNSPLHF.

This chain joins TRBV7-3 and TRBJ2-1; D not resolved. Trimming removed 3 bases from V and 0 bases from J, with 9 bases in between. Germline V gene lookup returns CDR1 SGHTA and CDR2 FQGTGA. There are 15 residues in the CDR3. The CDR3 DNA reads TGTGCCAGCAGCTTGACTGAGAGCTCCTACAATGAGCAGTTCTTC. Its translation: CASSLTESSYNEQFF.

This chain links TRBV4-3 with TRBJ2-3; 10 bases line up with TRBD2. The germline V gene has CDR1 LGHNA and CDR2 YSLEER. V dropped 3 bases and J dropped 1; count of bases not matched to a gene: 7. The CDR3 is 17 amino acids. The CDR3 DNA reads as TGCGCCAGCAGCCACCGTCGCGGGACTAGCGGCACAGATACGCAGTATTTT. Translation gives CASSHRRGTSGTDTQYF.

The chain links TRBV19 to TRBJ1-3; D might be TRBD1 (5 bases). CDR1 and CDR2 from the germline V gene are LNHDA and SQIVND (reference sequence). V was cut by 3 bases and J by 0 bases, with 12 bases left in between. The CDR3 runs to 16 residues. This chain's CDR3 is CASSMDNLSSGNTIYF. The CDR3 nucleotides read TGTGCCAGTAGTATGGACAACCTCAGCTCTGGAAACACCATATATTTT.

This chain links TRBV4-3 with TRBJ1-1; TRBD1 matches 10 bases. Losses at the gene ends were 1 base for V and 4 bases for J; bases not matched to a gene: 9. This CDR3 is built from 17 residues. CDR1 is LGHNA and CDR2 is YSLEER in the germline V gene. The CDR3, as DNA: TGCGCCAGCAGCCAAGCATCCTTGGGACAGGGGAGCACTGAAGCTTTCTTT. Amino acids: CASSQASLGQGSTEAFF.

The V and J genes are TRBV6-5 and TRBJ1-3; possibly TRBD1 for D (5 bases). The germline V gene encodes CDR1 MNHEY and CDR2 SVGAGI. The CDR3 totals 15 residues. Trimming pared 8 bases from V and 2 bases from J, leaving 16 bases between. CDR3 amino acids: CASLKWGAAGNTIYF. The CDR3 DNA sequence: TGTGCCAGCCTTAAATGGGGCGCCGCTGGAAACACCATATATTTT.

The rearrangement joins TRBV12-3 or TRBV12-4 to TRBJ2-7; D is perhaps TRBD2 (6 bases). This CDR3 has 13 residues. V was shortened by 7 bases and J by 6 bases, with 16 bases between the two germline ends. CDR3 region: CASTYGGLAEQYF. The CDR3 DNA is TGTGCCAGCACTTACGGGGGATTGGCCGAGCAGTACTTC.

The V gene is TRBV3-1 (or the pseudogene TRBV3-2), the J gene TRBJ1-5; D may be TRBD1 (5 bases). The ends were cut back, 6 bases at V and 9 bases at J, with 6 bases in the middle. Germline CDR1 is LGHDT and CDR2 is YNNKEL (reference sequence). The CDR3 spans 10 residues. The DNA of the CDR3 is TGTGCCAGCAGGGGGGGGCCCCAGCATTTT. Its protein is CASRGGPQHF.

The chain links TRBV19 to TRBJ1-2; 9 positions agree with TRBD1. V was pared by 7 bases and J by 4 bases, with 10 bases of the junction left unmatched. The CDR3 extends over 15 amino acids. Germline V gene data show CDR1 as LNHDA and CDR2 as SQIVND (reference sequence). As DNA, the CDR3 is TGTGCCAGTACCCTAGCGGGACAGGGCCTCTATGGCTACACCTTC. Translation: CASTLAGQGLYGYTF.

This clone was recorded a few times. The rearrangement links TRBV19 to TRBJ2-7; 15 bases are a match to TRBD2. In germline, CDR1 is LNHDA, CDR2 SQIVND (reference sequence). Unmatched junction bases numbered 11, after V lost 2 bases and J lost 12 bases. CDR3 size: 16 residues. CDR3 residues: CASSIRRGLAGGAVYF. The DNA of the CDR3 is TGTGCCAGTAGTATAAGAAGGGGACTAGCGGGAGGAGCGGTGTACTTC.

V gene TRBV6-1 combines with J gene TRBJ2-7; D remains ambiguous. CDR1 and CDR2 from the germline V gene are MNHNS and SASEGT. The CDR3 extends over 11 amino acids. V was pared by 3 bases and J by 4 bases, with 4 bases between. The CDR3 DNA is TGTGCCAGCAGTGAGCGTTACGAGCAGTACTTC. This codes for CASSERYEQYF.

This clone showed up just a few times. The rearrangement links TRBV3-1 (or the pseudogene TRBV3-2) to TRBJ2-4; weak D call: TRBD2 (5 bases). In germline, CDR1 is LGHDT, CDR2 YNNKEL (reference sequence). Trimming pared 3 bases from V and 5 bases from J, leaving 11 bases between. This CDR3 region has 14 residues. The DNA of the CDR3 is TGTGCCAGCAGCCAGGTGGGAGTCGAAAACATTCAGTACTTC. This sequence encodes CASSQVGVENIQYF.

The chain links TRBV18 to TRBJ1-1; TRBD1 agrees at 7 bases. Germline lookup yields CDR1 KGHSH and CDR2 LQKENI. V shed 5 bases and J 2 bases; nucleotides not matched to a gene: 5. The CDR3 contains 14 residues. CDR3 nucleotide sequence: TGTGCCAGCTCAAGTAACAGGGGAAACACTGAAGCTTTCTTT. Translated, it gives CASSSNRGNTEAFF.

As to this clone: At the DNA level, this CDR3 is encoded by other sequences in the same sample as well. The chain employs TRBV7-2 and TRBJ2-7; perhaps TRBD2 as D (6 bases). The CDR3 runs to 14 residues. Germline V gene data show CDR1 as SGHTA and CDR2 as FQGNSA. Trimming took 1 base from V and 2 from J, leaving 9 bases between them. The CDR3 bases are TGTGCCAGCAGCTTAGTTGGAGGGGCCTACGAGCAGTACTTC. Translating gives CASSLVGGAYEQYF.

This chain uses TRBV5-1 with TRBJ2-7; maybe TRBD1 (6 bases). Trimming took 2 bases from V and 0 from J, leaving 12 bases between them. CDR1 is SGHRS and CDR2 is YFSETQ in the germline V gene. There are 15 residues in the CDR3. CDR3 residues: CASSLLGQSSYEQYF. CDR3 nucleotide sequence: TGCGCCAGCAGCTTACTTGGACAGAGCTCCTACGAGCAGTACTTC.

There are a few counts of this clone. V is TRBV18 and J is TRBJ1-1; D is undetermined. Trimming removed 3 bases from V and 5 bases from J, with 10 bases in between. CDR3 length equals 13 residues. Looked up from germline, CDR1 is KGHSH and CDR2 is LQKENI. CDR3 sequence: CASSPAGRTEAFF. DNA for the CDR3: TGTGCCAGCTCACCGGCGGGTCGAACTGAAGCTTTCTTT.

The chain combines TRBV18 with TRBJ2-2; the match to TRBD1 covers 9 bases. V was pared by 1 base and J by 4 bases, with 4 bases of the junction left unmatched. CDR1 KGHSH and CDR2 LQKENI come from the germline V gene. CDR3 length: 16 amino acids. CDR3 residues: CASSPLGQGATGELFF. CDR3 nucleotides: TGTGCCAGCTCACCACTGGGACAGGGTGCCACCGGGGAGCTGTTTTTT.

The chain has TRBV9 and TRBJ2-1; no clear D gene. V was pared by 3 bases and J by 5 bases, with 12 bases between. The length of the CDR3 is 14 residues. Germline V CDR1 and CDR2: SGDLS, YYNGEE. CDR3 nucleotides: TGTGCCAGCAGCGAACGTAGCCGAGACAATGAGCAGTTCTTC. Residues: CASSERSRDNEQFF.

The sample holds one count of this clone. The rearrangement links TRBV6-5 to TRBJ1-5; D gene unclear. V gave up 5 bases and J gave up 3 bases, with 11 bases separating them. This CDR3 contains 14 residues. Looked up from germline, CDR1 is MNHEY and CDR2 is SVGAGI. CDR3: CASSPRVANQPQHF. CDR3 coding DNA: TGTGCCAGCAGTCCCCGGGTCGCCAATCAGCCCCAGCATTTT.

This clone was observed a few times. The V gene is TRBV29-1, the J gene TRBJ2-2, with 7 bases lining up with TRBD2. This CDR3 has 15 residues. The V gene's germline CDR1 is SQVTM and CDR2 ANQGSEA. The J segment lost 6 bases and the V segment lost 4 bases, leaving 11 bases of the junction unmatched. The CDR3 is CSVVSGSGRAGELFF. The CDR3 nucleotides are TGCAGCGTTGTTAGTGGTTCAGGGAGGGCCGGGGAGCTGTTTTTT.

The genes are TRBV5-1 and TRBJ1-1; 7 bases are a match to TRBD1. Germline V gene data show CDR1 as SGHRS and CDR2 as YFSETQ. This CDR3 spans 13 amino acids. Trimming took 4 bases from V and 3 from J; bases not matched to a gene: 3. The CDR3 spells CASSPTGDTEAFF. In DNA, the CDR3 is TGCGCCAGCAGCCCAACAGGGGACACTGAAGCTTTCTTT. Drawing the rest from reference TRBV5-1 and TRBJ1-1, the complete variable domain is KAGVTQTPRYLIKTRGQQVTLSCSPISGHRSVSWYQQTPGQGLQFLFEYFSETQRNKGNFPGRFSGRQFSNSRSEMNVSTLELGDSALYLCASSPTGDTEAFFGQGTRLTVV.

This chain connects TRBV5-1 to TRBJ2-1, with 11 bases that match TRBD2. Germline V CDR1 and CDR2: SGHRS, YFSETQ. J lost 9 bases, V lost 3 bases, and 8 bases had no gene match. The CDR3 loop spans 15 amino acids. This CDR3 is CASSSFSGRATEQFF. The CDR3 coding sequence is TGCGCCAGCAGCTCCTTTAGCGGGAGGGCCACTGAGCAGTTCTTC.

The V call is TRBV19, the J call TRBJ2-2, with TRBD2 matching 8 bases. The length of the CDR3 is 15 residues. Germline V gene sequence: CDR1 LNHDA, CDR2 SQIVND (reference sequence). Losses at the gene ends were 6 bases for V and 4 bases for J; bases not matched to a gene: 7. DNA for the CDR3: TGTGCCAGTAGCACCGGGACTAGTCCCACCGGGGAGCTGTTTTTT. Translated, it gives CASSTGTSPTGELFF.

The chain carries TRBV10-3 and TRBJ1-1; D gene unclear. CDR3 length: 12 amino acids. V was shortened by 3 bases and J by 7 bases, with 9 bases between the two germline ends. Germline V gene sequence: CDR1 ENHRY, CDR2 SYGVKD. The CDR3 here is CAISEGFREAFF. Written as DNA, the CDR3 is TGTGCCATCAGTGAAGGTTTCCGTGAAGCTTTCTTT.

This clone came up a few times. J is TRBJ2-6 and V is TRBV15; the D is unclear. CDR1 and CDR2 (germline): LNHNV, YYDKDF (reference sequence). The CDR3 has 15 amino acids. V was trimmed by 0 bases and J by 0 bases, leaving 3 bases between them. The CDR3 bases are TGTGCCACCAGCAGAGAGGACTCTGGGGCCAACGTCCTGACTTTC. It specifies CATSREDSGANVLTF.

The chain links TRBV24-1 to TRBJ1-2; D is undetermined. The CDR3 totals 12 residues. V was cut by 2 bases and J by 8 bases, with 8 bases left in between. Germline loops: CDR1 KGHDR, CDR2 SFDVKD. CDR3 bases: TGTGCCACCAGTGATTCCAGTGGGGGCTACACCTTC. As protein: CATSDSSGGYTF.

This clone was detected only once. The gene calls are TRBV27 and TRBJ1-1; D is unclear. Germline CDR1 is MNHEY and CDR2 is SMNVEV (reference sequence). The CDR3 is 18 amino acids. Trimming removed 5 bases at V and 1 base at J, with 23 bases between. This chain's CDR3 is CASSPGVRQNPRNTEAFF. The CDR3 DNA reads as TGTGCCAGCAGTCCCGGTGTACGGCAGAATCCTCGGAACACTGAAGCTTTCTTT.

This chain connects TRBV6-1 to TRBJ2-7; weak D call: TRBD1 (6 bases). Germline assignment: CDR1 MNHNS and CDR2 SASEGT. The V and J ends lost 7 bases and 3 bases respectively, with 13 bases between them. The CDR3 spans 13 residues. DNA for the CDR3: TGTGCCAGCACAGACAGGATGAGCTACGAGCAGTACTTC. This encodes CASTDRMSYEQYF.